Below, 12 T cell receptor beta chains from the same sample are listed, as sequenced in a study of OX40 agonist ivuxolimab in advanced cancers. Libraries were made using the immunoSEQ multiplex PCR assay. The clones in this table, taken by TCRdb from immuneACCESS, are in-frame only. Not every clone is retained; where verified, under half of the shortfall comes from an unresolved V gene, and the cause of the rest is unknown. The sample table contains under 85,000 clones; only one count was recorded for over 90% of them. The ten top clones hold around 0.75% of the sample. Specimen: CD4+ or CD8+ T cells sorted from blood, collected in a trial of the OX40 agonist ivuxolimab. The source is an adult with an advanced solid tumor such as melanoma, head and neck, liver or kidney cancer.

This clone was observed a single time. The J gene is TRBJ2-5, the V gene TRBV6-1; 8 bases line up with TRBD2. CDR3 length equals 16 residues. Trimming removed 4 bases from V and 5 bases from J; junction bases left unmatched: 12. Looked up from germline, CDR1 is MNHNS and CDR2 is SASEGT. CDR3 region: CASSGSAGGPRETQYF. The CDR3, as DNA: TGTGCCAGCAGTGGCAGTGCGGGAGGCCCTCGGGAGACCCAGTACTTC.

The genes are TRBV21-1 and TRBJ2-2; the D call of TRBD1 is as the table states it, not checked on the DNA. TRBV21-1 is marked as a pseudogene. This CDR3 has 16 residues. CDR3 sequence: CASSKTRTGGAGELFF. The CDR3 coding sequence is TGTGCCAGCAGCAAAACCAGGACAGGGGGCGCCGGGGAGCTGTTTTTT.

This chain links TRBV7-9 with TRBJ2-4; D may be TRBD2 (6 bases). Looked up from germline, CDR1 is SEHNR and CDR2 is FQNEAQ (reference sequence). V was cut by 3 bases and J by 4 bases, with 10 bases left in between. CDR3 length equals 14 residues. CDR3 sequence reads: CASSFSEGKNIQYF. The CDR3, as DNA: TGTGCCAGCAGCTTCTCGGAGGGGAAAAACATTCAGTACTTC.

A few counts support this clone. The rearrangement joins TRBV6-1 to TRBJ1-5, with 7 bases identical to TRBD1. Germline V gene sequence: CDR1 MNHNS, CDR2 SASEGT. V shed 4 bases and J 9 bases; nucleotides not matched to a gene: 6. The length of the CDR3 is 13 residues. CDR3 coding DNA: TGTGCCAGCAGTGCATTACAGGGGTGGCCCCAGCATTTT. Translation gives CASSALQGWPQHF.

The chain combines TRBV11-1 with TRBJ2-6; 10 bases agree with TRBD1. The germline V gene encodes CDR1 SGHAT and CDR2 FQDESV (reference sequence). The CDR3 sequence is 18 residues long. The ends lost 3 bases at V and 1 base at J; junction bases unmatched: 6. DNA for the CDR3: TGTGCCAGCAGCTTTCTCCGGACAGGGGGTTCTGGGGCCAACGTCCTGACTTTC. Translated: CASSFLRTGGSGANVLTF.

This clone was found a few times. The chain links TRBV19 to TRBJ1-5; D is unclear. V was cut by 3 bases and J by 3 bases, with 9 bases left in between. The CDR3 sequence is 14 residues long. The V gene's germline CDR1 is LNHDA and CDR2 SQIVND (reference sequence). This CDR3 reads CASSMVGDNQPQHF. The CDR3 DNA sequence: TGTGCCAGTAGTATGGTGGGTGACAATCAGCCCCAGCATTTT.

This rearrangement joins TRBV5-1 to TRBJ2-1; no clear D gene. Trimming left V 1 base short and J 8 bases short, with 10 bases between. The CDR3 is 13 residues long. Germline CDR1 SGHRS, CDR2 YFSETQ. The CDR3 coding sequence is TGCGCCAGCAGCTTGAGGTTGTGGGATGAGCAGTTCTTC. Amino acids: CASSLRLWDEQFF.

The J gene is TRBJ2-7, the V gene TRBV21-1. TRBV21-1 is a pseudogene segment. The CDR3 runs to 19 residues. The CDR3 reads CASSKSWETVRRFSYEQYF. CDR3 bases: TGTGCCAGCAGCAAATCTTGGGAGACAGTACGACGTTTCTCCTACGAGCAGTACTTC.

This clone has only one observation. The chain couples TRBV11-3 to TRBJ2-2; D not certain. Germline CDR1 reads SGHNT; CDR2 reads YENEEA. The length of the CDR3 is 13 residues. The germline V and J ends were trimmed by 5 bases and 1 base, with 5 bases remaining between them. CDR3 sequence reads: CASSRQNTGELFF. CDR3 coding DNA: TGTGCCAGCAGCCGACAGAACACCGGGGAGCTGTTTTTT.

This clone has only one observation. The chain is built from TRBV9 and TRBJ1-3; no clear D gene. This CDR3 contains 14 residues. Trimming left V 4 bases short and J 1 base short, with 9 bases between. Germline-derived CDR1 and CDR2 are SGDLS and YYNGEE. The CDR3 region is CASSPQRSGNTIYF. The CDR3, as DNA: TGTGCCAGCAGCCCCCAACGATCTGGAAACACCATATATTTT.

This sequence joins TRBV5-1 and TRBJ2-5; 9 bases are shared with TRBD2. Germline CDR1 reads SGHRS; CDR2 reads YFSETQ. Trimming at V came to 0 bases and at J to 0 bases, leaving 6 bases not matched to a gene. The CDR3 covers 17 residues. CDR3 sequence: CASSLGGLAGNQETQYF. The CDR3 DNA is TGCGCCAGCAGCTTGGGTGGGCTAGCGGGAAACCAAGAGACCCAGTACTTC.

The CDR3 sequence: CASSLFAGSETQYF. DNA of the CDR3: TGCGCCAGCAGCTTATTCGCAGGGTCGGAGACCCAGTACTTC. The V call is TRBV5-1, the J call TRBJ2-5; tentative D call: TRBD1 (5 bases). Trimming took 2 bases from V and 5 from J, leaving 13 bases between them. Germline V lookup: CDR1 SGHRS, CDR2 YFSETQ. CDR3 length equals 14 residues.